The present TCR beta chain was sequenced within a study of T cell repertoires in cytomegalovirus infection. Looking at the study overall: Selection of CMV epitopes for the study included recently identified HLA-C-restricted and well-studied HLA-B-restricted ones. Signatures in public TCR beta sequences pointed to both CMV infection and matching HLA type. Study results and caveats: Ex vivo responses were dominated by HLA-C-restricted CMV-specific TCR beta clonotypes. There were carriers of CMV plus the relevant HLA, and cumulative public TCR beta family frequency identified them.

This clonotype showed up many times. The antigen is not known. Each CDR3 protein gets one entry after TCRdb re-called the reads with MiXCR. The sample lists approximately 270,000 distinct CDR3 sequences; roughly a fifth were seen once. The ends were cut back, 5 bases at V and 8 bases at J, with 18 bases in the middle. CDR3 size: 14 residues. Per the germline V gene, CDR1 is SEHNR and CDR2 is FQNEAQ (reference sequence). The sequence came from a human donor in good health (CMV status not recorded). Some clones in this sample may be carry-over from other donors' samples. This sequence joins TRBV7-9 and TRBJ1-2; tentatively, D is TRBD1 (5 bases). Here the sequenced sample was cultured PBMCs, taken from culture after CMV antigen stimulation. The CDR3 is CASSPPPGGGGYTF. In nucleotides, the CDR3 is TGTGCCAGCAGCCCCCCCCCCGGGGGGGGAGGCTACACCTTC.